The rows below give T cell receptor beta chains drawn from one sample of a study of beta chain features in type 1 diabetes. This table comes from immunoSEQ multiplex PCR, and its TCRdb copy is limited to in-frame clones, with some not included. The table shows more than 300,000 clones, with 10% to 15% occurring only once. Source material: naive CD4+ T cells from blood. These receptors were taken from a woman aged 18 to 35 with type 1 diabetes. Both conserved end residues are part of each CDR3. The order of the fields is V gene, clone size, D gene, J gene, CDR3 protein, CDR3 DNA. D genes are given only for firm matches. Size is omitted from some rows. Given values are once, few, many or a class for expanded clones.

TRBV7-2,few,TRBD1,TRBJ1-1,CASSVQGAAEAFF,TGTGCCAGCAGCGTACAGGGGGCCGCTGAAGCTTTCTTT
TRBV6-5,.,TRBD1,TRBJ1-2,CASSFRDSYGYTF,TGTGCCAGCAGTTTCCGGGACAGCTATGGCTACACCTTC
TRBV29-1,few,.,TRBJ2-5,CSVESGIRQYF,TGCAGCGTTGAGTCGGGGATAAGGCAGTACTTC
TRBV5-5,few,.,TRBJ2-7,CASSFGTIEQYF,TGTGCCAGCAGCTTCGGGACAATCGAGCAGTACTTC
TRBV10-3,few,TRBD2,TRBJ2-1,CAISDVSSGVTEQFF,TGTGCCATCAGTGATGTGAGTAGCGGGGTGACTGAGCAGTTCTTC
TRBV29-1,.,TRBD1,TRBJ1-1,CSVDLTTGTGSTEAFF,TGCAGCGTTGATCTGACGACTGGGACAGGGAGCACTGAAGCTTTCTTT
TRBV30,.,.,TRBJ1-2,CAWMPTGHYGYTF,TGTGCCTGGATGCCGACAGGCCACTATGGCTACACCTTC
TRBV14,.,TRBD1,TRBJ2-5,CASSPGTGALETQYF,TGTGCCAGCAGCCCCGGGACAGGCGCTTTGGAGACCCAGTACTTC
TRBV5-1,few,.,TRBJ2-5,CASSLEVGRETQYF,TGCGCCAGCAGCTTGGAAGTGGGGAGGGAGACCCAGTACTTC
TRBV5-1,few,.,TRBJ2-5,CASSIGTSKETQYF,TGCGCCAGCAGCATCGGGACTTCGAAAGAGACCCAGTACTTC
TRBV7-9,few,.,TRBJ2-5,CASSLRTPQETQYF,TGTGCCAGCAGCTTAAGGACACCCCAAGAGACCCAGTACTTC
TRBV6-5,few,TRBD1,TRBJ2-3,CASRGQGDTQYF,TGTGCCAGCAGAGGACAGGGTGATACGCAGTATTTT
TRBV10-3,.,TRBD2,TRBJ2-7,CATGPGLTTGWLDF,TGTGCCACGGGACCGGGACTAACAACAGGCTGGTTAGACTTC
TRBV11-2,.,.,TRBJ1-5,CASSLDRVRGQPQHF,TGTGCCAGCAGCTTAGACAGGGTGCGGGGTCAGCCCCAGCATTTT
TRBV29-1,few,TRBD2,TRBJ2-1,CSVDRGGPQFF,TGCAGCGTTGACCGGGGAGGGCCCCAGTTCTTC
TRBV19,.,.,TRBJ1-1,CASSTPQDWNTEAFF,TGTGCCAGTAGTACCCCACAGGATTGGAACACTGAAGCTTTCTTT
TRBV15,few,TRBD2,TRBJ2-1,CATSGNSGRAPNEQFF,TGTGCCACCAGCGGAAATAGCGGGAGGGCTCCCAATGAGCAGTTCTTC
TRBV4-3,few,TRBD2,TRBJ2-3,CASSQVSRGASTDTQYF,TGCGCCAGCAGCCAAGTATCGCGGGGGGCGAGCACAGATACGCAGTATTTT
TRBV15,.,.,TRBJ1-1,CATSREAGNTEAFF,TGTGCCACCAGCAGAGAAGCCGGGAACACTGAAGCTTTCTTT
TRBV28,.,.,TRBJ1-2,CASSLLGYGYTF,TGTGCCAGCAGTTTACTCGGCTATGGCTACACCTTC
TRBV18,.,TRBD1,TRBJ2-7,CASSPGTGRSYEQYF,TGTGCCAGCTCTCCCGGGACAGGGAGGTCCTACGAGCAGTACTTC
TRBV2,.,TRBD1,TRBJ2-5,CASKDRVVQETQYF,TGTGCCAGCAAAGACAGGGTAGTCCAAGAGACCCAGTACTTC
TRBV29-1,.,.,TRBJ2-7,CSVRDSYEQYF,TGCAGCGTTCGGGACTCCTACGAGCAGTACTTC
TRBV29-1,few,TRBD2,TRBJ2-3,CSVVVSGIRTDTQYF,TGCAGCGTTGTGGTTAGCGGGATTCGCACAGATACGCAGTATTTT
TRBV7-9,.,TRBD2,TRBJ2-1,CASSSVGAGVPYNEQFF,TGTGCCAGCAGCTCAGTGGGAGCGGGAGTTCCCTACAATGAGCAGTTCTTC
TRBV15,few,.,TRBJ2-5,CATSRDRPRETQYF,TGTGCCACCAGCAGAGATCGTCCGCGGGAGACCCAGTACTTC
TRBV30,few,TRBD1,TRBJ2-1,CAGGQGSYNEQFF,TGTGCCGGCGGACAGGGCTCCTACAATGAGCAGTTCTTC
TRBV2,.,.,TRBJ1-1,CASSEGAITEAFF,TGTGCCAGCAGTGAGGGGGCTATCACTGAAGCTTTCTTT
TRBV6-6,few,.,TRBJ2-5,CATYREPRETQYF,TGTGCCACCTACAGGGAGCCTAGGGAGACCCAGTACTTC
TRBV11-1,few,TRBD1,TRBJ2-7,CASSYGQGFDEQYF,TGTGCCAGCAGCTACGGACAGGGTTTCGACGAGCAGTACTTC
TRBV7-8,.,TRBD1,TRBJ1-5,CASSSRDSLNQPQHF,TGTGCCAGCAGCTCCCGGGACAGCCTCAATCAGCCCCAGCATTTT
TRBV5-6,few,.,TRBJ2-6,CASSLVYSPSGANVLTF,TGTGCCAGCAGCTTGGTTTACAGCCCCTCTGGGGCCAACGTCCTGACTTTC
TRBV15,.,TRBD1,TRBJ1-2,CATSSAVTGTYGYTF,TGTGCCACCAGCAGCGCCGTGACAGGGACCTATGGCTACACCTTC
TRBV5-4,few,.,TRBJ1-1,CASSPSFEAVTEAFF,TGTGCCAGCAGCCCAAGTTTTGAGGCGGTCACTGAAGCTTTCTTT
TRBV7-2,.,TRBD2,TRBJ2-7,CASSFRAGEDYEQYF,TGTGCCAGCAGCTTCCGAGCGGGGGAGGACTACGAGCAGTACTTC
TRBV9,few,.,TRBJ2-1,CASSVAGTDYNEQFF,TGTGCCAGCAGCGTCGCCGGGACTGATTACAATGAGCAGTTCTTC
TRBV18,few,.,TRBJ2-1,CASSSYEGRSYNEQFF,TGTGCCAGCTCTAGTTACGAGGGGAGGTCCTACAATGAGCAGTTCTTC
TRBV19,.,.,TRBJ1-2,CASSIGETYGYTF,TGTGCCAGTAGTATTGGGGAGACCTATGGCTACACCTTC
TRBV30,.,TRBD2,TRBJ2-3,CAWSRGLATDTQYF,TGTGCCTGGAGCAGAGGACTAGCTACAGATACGCAGTATTTT
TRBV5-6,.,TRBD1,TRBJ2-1,CASSLAPGQGSNEQFF,TGTGCCAGCAGCTTGGCCCCGGGACAGGGAAGCAATGAGCAGTTCTTC
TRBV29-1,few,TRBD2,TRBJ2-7,CSGSGTRGSDEQYF,TGCAGCGGTTCCGGGACTAGGGGTTCCGACGAGCAGTACTTC
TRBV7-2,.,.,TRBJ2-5,CASSLDRLGETQYF,TGTGCCAGCAGCTTAGACAGGTTGGGGGAGACCCAGTACTTC
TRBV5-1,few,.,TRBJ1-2,CASSLSGGSDYGYTF,TGCGCCAGCAGCTTGTCGGGGGGCAGTGACTATGGCTACACCTTC
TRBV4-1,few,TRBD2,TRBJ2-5,CASSHLAGGPQETQYF,TGCGCCAGCAGCCATTTAGCGGGAGGACCCCAAGAGACCCAGTACTTC
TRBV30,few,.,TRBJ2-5,CAWSVLLYQETQYF,TGTGCCTGGAGTGTACTCCTCTACCAAGAGACCCAGTACTTC
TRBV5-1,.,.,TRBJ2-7,CASSLAPQGAYEQYF,TGCGCCAGCAGCTTGGCGCCACAGGGAGCCTACGAGCAGTACTTC
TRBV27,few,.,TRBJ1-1,CASSQASRGVRNTEAFF,TGTGCCAGCAGTCAAGCATCGCGGGGGGTGCGGAACACTGAAGCTTTCTTT
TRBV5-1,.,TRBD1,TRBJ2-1,CASSLETYRGPYNEQFF,TGCGCCAGCAGCTTGGAAACTTACAGGGGGCCCTACAATGAGCAGTTCTTC
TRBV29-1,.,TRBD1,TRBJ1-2,CSVGTGRDYGYTF,TGCAGCGTGGGGACAGGAAGAGACTATGGCTACACCTTC
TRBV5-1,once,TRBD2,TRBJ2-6,CASVSGELSYSGANVLTF,TGCGCCAGCGTAAGCGGGGAGCTATCCTACTCTGGGGCCAACGTCCTGACTTTC
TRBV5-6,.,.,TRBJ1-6,CASSGLPGLNSPLHF,TGTGCCAGCAGCGGTTTACCGGGACTAAATTCACCCCTCCACTTT
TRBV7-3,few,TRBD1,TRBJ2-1,CASSLKGQGFDEQFF,TGTGCCAGCAGCTTAAAGGGACAGGGTTTCGATGAGCAGTTCTTC
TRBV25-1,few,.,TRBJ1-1,CASSDKAGNTEAFF,TGTGCCAGCAGTGATAAGGCGGGGAACACTGAAGCTTTCTTT
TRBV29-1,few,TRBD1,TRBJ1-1,CSVAVTGGRTEAFF,TGCAGCGTTGCGGTCACAGGGGGAAGAACTGAAGCTTTCTTT
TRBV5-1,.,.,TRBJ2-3,CASSFLSGAGASDTQYF,TGCGCCAGCAGCTTTCTATCAGGGGCCGGGGCTTCAGATACGCAGTATTTT
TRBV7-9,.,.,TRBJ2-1,CASSPRWGEFF,TGTGCCAGCAGCCCTCGCTGGGGGGAGTTCTTC
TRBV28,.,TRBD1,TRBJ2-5,CATKRDSQETQYF,TGTGCCACTAAGAGGGACAGCCAAGAGACCCAGTACTTC
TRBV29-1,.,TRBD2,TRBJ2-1,CSVHTSGVTNEQFF,TGCAGCGTACATACTAGCGGGGTTACCAATGAGCAGTTCTTC
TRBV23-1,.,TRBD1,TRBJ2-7,CASSGGQGASSSYEQYF,TGCGCCAGCAGTGGGGGACAGGGGGCTTCCAGCTCCTACGAGCAGTACTTC
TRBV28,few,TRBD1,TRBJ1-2,CASSLRGRRGYTF,TGTGCCAGCAGCCTAAGGGGGCGGCGAGGCTACACCTTC